The 14 T cell receptor beta chains listed next were all sequenced from one sample in a study of human T cells and chemical hapten exposure. Time point reported: pre-sensitization, week 0. Treatment defined: therapeutic diphenylcyclopropenone sensitization with weekly scalp DPC. In TCRdb, the RACE reads were re-called with MiXCR into one record per CDR3 protein. The table lists about 51,000 distinct CDR3 sequences, around 9.4% of them singletons. This material consisted of whole blood, taken in connection with sensitization to the hapten diphenylcyclopropenone (DPC). Receptors originate from a woman in her forties with alopecia areata. Some clones in this sample may be carry-over from other donors' samples.

V and J are TRBV11-1 and TRBJ2-5, with D maybe TRBD2 (6 bases). The CDR3 contains 14 residues. V was pared by 0 bases and J by 2 bases, with 7 bases between. Germline assignment: CDR1 SGHAT and CDR2 FQDESV (reference sequence). As DNA, the CDR3 is TGTGCCAGCAGCTTAGCCCGGGAGCAAGAGACCCAGTACTTC. Amino acid sequence: CASSLAREQETQYF.

This chain uses TRBV6-2 or TRBV6-3 with TRBJ2-7; no firm D call. The CDR3 has 14 amino acids. Germline lookup yields CDR1 MNHEY and CDR2 SVGEGT. V was clipped by 4 bases and J by 2 bases, with 12 bases between them. Here the CDR3 reads CASSLEIGAYEQYF. The CDR3 bases are TGTGCCAGCAGTTTAGAAATTGGGGCCTACGAGCAGTACTTC.

V usage is TRBV11-3 and J usage is TRBJ2-2; 8 bases line up with TRBD2. V lost 1 base to trimming and J lost 5 bases; unmatched junction nucleotides: 3. The germline V gene has CDR1 SGHNT and CDR2 YENEEA. This CDR3 is 15 amino acids long. The CDR3 DNA sequence: TGTGCCAGCAGCTTAGGCCAGCGGGAGACCGGGGAGCTGTTTTTT. Protein: CASSLGQRETGELFF.

The chain has TRBV28 and TRBJ1-5; TRBD1 might be the D (6 bases). In germline, CDR1 is MDHEN, CDR2 SYDVKM. Trimming pared 2 bases from V and 6 bases from J, leaving 11 bases between. The CDR3 totals 14 residues. This CDR3 is CASSLGVTGQPQHF. As DNA, the CDR3 is TGTGCCAGCAGTTTAGGAGTGACAGGTCAGCCCCAGCATTTT.

Many counts were recorded for this clonotype. The V and J genes are TRBV20-1 and TRBJ2-7; D might be TRBD1 or TRBD2, each matching 6 bases. Trimming cost V 5 bases and J 7 bases, with 18 bases left between them. Germline CDR1 and CDR2: DFQATT and SNEGSKA (reference sequence). The length of the CDR3 is 13 residues. Written as DNA, the CDR3 is TGCAGTGCTCAAGGGGGTAGGGACTGGGAGCAGTACTTC. Its translation: CSAQGGRDWEQYF.

This clonotype was seen more than once but under ten times. The chain recombines TRBV27 with TRBJ2-7; possible D gene TRBD2, 5 bases. Trimming took off 4 bases at V and 7 bases at J, with 14 bases between the two ends. The V gene's germline CDR1 is MNHEY and CDR2 SMNVEV (reference sequence). The CDR3 loop spans 13 amino acids. CDR3 sequence: CASSSRTGGEQYF. CDR3 sequence (DNA): TGTGCCAGCAGTTCTAGAACCGGAGGAGAGCAGTACTTC.

The chain carries TRBV12-3 or TRBV12-4 and TRBJ2-3; weak D call: TRBD1 (6 bases). Trimming removed 2 bases at V and 3 bases at J, with 12 bases between. The CDR3 is made up of 15 amino acids. The CDR3 loop is CASSLSGDGTDTQYF. The CDR3 region has the DNA TGTGCCAGCAGTTTATCAGGGGATGGTACAGATACGCAGTATTTT.

This clonotype was seen a few times. The chain employs TRBV18 and TRBJ2-3; TRBD2 aligns across 8 bases. This CDR3 has 15 amino acids. Trimming removed 4 bases from V and 4 bases from J; junction bases left unmatched: 7. Germline V gene sequence: CDR1 KGHSH, CDR2 LQKENI. This CDR3 reads CASSRPGGAPDTQYF. CDR3 in DNA: TGTGCCAGCTCACGGCCCGGGGGGGCCCCAGATACGCAGTATTTT.

Concerning this clonotype itself: A much larger clone differs from this one at a single base, so this may be a read error. The chain joins TRBV7-9 to TRBJ1-2; 7 bases align to TRBD1. This CDR3 is built from 14 residues. J gave up 8 bases and V 0 bases, and 6 bases lay outside the gene matches. Germline V gene lookup returns CDR1 SEHNR and CDR2 FQNEAQ (reference sequence). CDR3 sequence: CASSLAGTAKGYTF. The CDR3, as DNA: TGTGCCAGCAGCTTAGCTGGGACAGCGAAAGGCTACACCTTC.

The chain recombines TRBV5-1 with TRBJ1-4, with TRBD1 as a possible D gene (6 bases). The CDR3 loop spans 16 amino acids. Deletions cut 2 bases from V and 8 bases from J, with 19 bases between. Germline CDR1 is SGHRS and CDR2 is YFSETQ. This chain's CDR3 is CASSFGGDRFREKLFF. For the CDR3, the DNA is TGCGCCAGCAGCTTCGGGGGCGACCGATTCCGGGAAAAACTGTTTTTT.

This clonotype was recorded many times. The chain links TRBV24-1 to TRBJ2-1; 12 bases are shared with TRBD2. Unmatched junction bases numbered 8, after V lost 0 bases and J lost 3 bases. The CDR3 spans 19 residues. Germline lookup yields CDR1 KGHDR and CDR2 SFDVKD. The CDR3 loop reads CATSDLWASGGGNYNEQFF. The CDR3 coding sequence is TGTGCCACCAGTGATTTGTGGGCTAGCGGGGGGGGAAACTACAATGAGCAGTTCTTC.

This clonotype was detected ten times or more. The V gene is TRBV7-3, the J gene TRBJ2-2, with a weak D call TRBD2 (5 bases). The CDR3 runs to 13 residues. CDR1 and CDR2 from the germline V gene are SGHTA and FQGTGA. Trimming removed 3 bases at V and 7 bases at J, with 9 bases between. This CDR3 reads CASSLSGGGELFF. In DNA form, the CDR3 reads TGTGCCAGCAGCTTGAGCGGCGGCGGGGAGCTGTTTTTT.

The chain is built from TRBV5-1 and TRBJ2-5, with no clear D. This CDR3 has 16 residues. The germline V gene has CDR1 SGHRS and CDR2 YFSETQ. Deletions cut 6 bases from V and 2 bases from J, with 20 bases between. The CDR3 spells CASTRQPDRRQETQYF. DNA for the CDR3: TGCGCCAGCACCCGCCAACCGGACCGGAGACAAGAGACCCAGTACTTC.

In its sample, this clonotype was seen many times. The chain has TRBV28 and TRBJ1-5; D possibly corresponds to TRBD1 (5 bases). From germline, CDR1 is MDHEN and CDR2 SYDVKM. This CDR3 comprises 15 residues. Trimming took off 2 bases at V and 0 bases at J, with 8 bases between the two ends. DNA of the CDR3: TGTGCCAGCAGTTTACAGGGAGATAGCAATCAGCCCCAGCATTTT. Translation: CASSLQGDSNQPQHF.